Each of the 15 T cell receptor beta chains below was sequenced from the same sample in a study of blood T cell repertoires in COVID-19. Repertoires were generated with immunoSEQ multiplex PCR, while TCRdb's copy carries only in-frame clones and drops some. The sample yields 150,000 to 200,000 clones, around nine tenths seen once. The sample was peripheral blood. Receptors originate from a man aged 40-49 years with active or convalescent COVID-19.

The rearrangement links TRBV29-1 to TRBJ1-1, with D uncertain. V gave up 4 bases and J gave up 0 bases, with 9 bases separating them. The CDR3 is 13 amino acids. Germline V CDR1 and CDR2: SQVTM, ANQGSEA. The DNA for the CDR3 is TGCAGCGTTGTGTCACAGATGAACACTGAAGCTTTCTTT. Residues: CSVVSQMNTEAFF.

V gene TRBV27 combines with J gene TRBJ1-5; D is undetermined. V shed 6 bases and J shed 2 bases, with 14 bases lying between them. CDR1 and CDR2 (germline): MNHEY, SMNVEV (reference sequence). This CDR3 spans 15 amino acids. CDR3: CASRPDGIGNQPQHF. In nucleotides, the CDR3 is TGTGCCAGCAGACCAGACGGGATTGGCAATCAGCCCCAGCATTTT.

The chain has TRBV4-3 and TRBJ2-7; 7 bases line up with TRBD2. The junction had 10 bases not matched to a gene; V was cut back by 2 bases and J by 6 bases. Germline CDR1 reads LGHNA; CDR2 reads YSLEER. CDR3 length equals 15 residues. Written as DNA, the CDR3 is TGCGCCAGCAGCCAAACACTCGGGACTACGGGCGAGCAGTACTTC. It translates to CASSQTLGTTGEQYF.

The chain combines TRBV5-1 with TRBJ1-4; 7 bases agree with TRBD1. CDR1 and CDR2 from the germline V gene are SGHRS and YFSETQ. Trimming took 4 bases from V and 0 from J; bases not matched to a gene: 3. This CDR3 is 15 amino acids long. CDR3 region: CASSIGTATNEKLFF. In DNA form, the CDR3 reads TGCGCCAGCAGCATCGGGACAGCAACTAATGAAAAACTGTTTTTT.

V and J are TRBV5-4 and TRBJ2-5; possible D gene TRBD2, 5 bases. The CDR3 length is 14 residues. V lost 1 base and J lost 5, with 12 bases in between. Per the germline V gene, CDR1 is SGHNT and CDR2 is YYREEE (reference sequence). The CDR3 region is CASSLKVPGETQYF. The CDR3 DNA sequence: TGTGCCAGCAGCTTGAAAGTTCCGGGGGAGACCCAGTACTTC.

The chain recombines TRBV28 with TRBJ1-1; a possible D gene is TRBD1 (5 bases). Trimming cost V 2 bases and J 0 bases, with 10 bases left between them. The CDR3 length is 15 residues. CDR1 is MDHEN and CDR2 is SYDVKM in the germline V gene. This CDR3 is CASSLRGRLNTEAFF. The CDR3 bases are TGTGCCAGCAGTTTAAGGGGCAGGCTGAACACTGAAGCTTTCTTT. Combining the CDR3 with reference TRBV28 and TRBJ1-1 gives the whole variable domain DVKVTQSSRYLVKRTGEKVFLECVQDMDHENMFWYRQDPGLGLRLIYFSYDVKMKEKGDIPEGYSVSREKKERFSLILESASTNQTSMYLCASSLRGRLNTEAFFGQGTRLTVV.

The chain carries TRBV30 and TRBJ1-2, with 8 positions matching TRBD1. Losses at the gene ends were 2 bases for V and 5 bases for J; bases not matched to a gene: 10. The CDR3 loop spans 15 amino acids. Germline CDR1 reads GTSNPN; CDR2 reads SVGIG (reference sequence). CDR3 DNA: TGTGCCTGGAGTTCTATTCGACAGGGGAGATATGGCTACACCTTC. It translates to CAWSSIRQGRYGYTF.

In regard to this clone: The identical CDR3 is also encoded by other nucleotide sequences in the sample. The chain employs TRBV3-1 (or the pseudogene TRBV3-2) and TRBJ1-5; TRBD1 is a possible D gene (5 bases). This CDR3 spans 13 amino acids. The V and J ends lost 3 bases and 5 bases respectively, with 8 bases between them. Germline V CDR1 and CDR2: LGHDT, YNNKEL (reference sequence). This CDR3 reads CASSHQGYQPQHF. The CDR3 bases are TGTGCCAGCAGCCATCAGGGATATCAGCCCCAGCATTTT.

The chain uses TRBV5-6 and TRBJ1-1; 8 bases are shared with TRBD1. Per germline, CDR1 SGHDT and CDR2 YYEEEE. The V gene end was trimmed by 5 bases and the J gene end by 4 bases; junction bases not matched to a gene: 13. CDR3 length: 16 residues. This chain's CDR3 is CASSRSLWTGTTEAFF. The CDR3 coding sequence is TGTGCCAGCAGTAGGAGTTTATGGACAGGGACCACTGAAGCTTTCTTT. The complete variable domain, with remaining parts taken from reference TRBV5-6 and TRBJ1-1, reads DAGVTQSPTHLIKTRGQQVTLRCSPKSGHDTVSWYQQALGQGPQFIFQYYEEEERQRGNFPDRFSGHQFPNYSSELNVNALLLGDSALYLCASSRSLWTGTTEAFFGQGTRLTVV.

The V call is TRBV5-4, the J call TRBJ2-5, with a possible D match to TRBD1 (6 bases). The CDR3 consists of 15 residues. Germline V lookup: CDR1 SGHNT, CDR2 YYREEE (reference sequence). V dropped 4 bases and J dropped 4 bases, with 17 bases sitting between them. This CDR3 is CASSHRQEATETQYF. CDR3 DNA: TGTGCCAGCAGCCATCGACAGGAGGCCACAGAGACCCAGTACTTC.

The chain carries TRBV3-1 (or the pseudogene TRBV3-2) and TRBJ1-6, with 10 bases that match TRBD1. CDR1 is LGHDT and CDR2 is YNNKEL in the germline V gene (reference sequence). V was pared by 6 bases and J by 8 bases, with 10 bases of the junction left unmatched. There are 16 residues in the CDR3. The CDR3 DNA reads TGTGCCAGCAGGTCGTCAACCGGGACAGGGGATTCACCCCTCCACTTT. Protein product: CASRSSTGTGDSPLHF.

CDR3 DNA sequence: TGTGCCAGCAGCTTAGGGAGCGGGGGGGCCTACGAGCAGTACTTC. This encodes CASSLGSGGAYEQYF. The V call is TRBV7-2, the J call TRBJ2-7, with 10 bases fitting TRBD2. Trimming at V came to 1 base and at J to 2 bases, leaving 2 bases not matched to a gene. The length of the CDR3 is 15 residues. Germline CDR1 is SGHTA and CDR2 is FQGNSA. Based on the CDR3 plus reference TRBV7-2 and TRBJ2-7, the full variable domain is GAGVSQSPSNKVTEKGKDVELRCDPISGHTALYWYRQSLGQGLEFLIYFQGNSAPDKSGLPSDRFSAERTGGSVSTLTIQRTQQEDSAVYLCASSLGSGGAYEQYFGPGTRLTVT.

This clone showed up just once. CDR3 residues: CSVEWWASLTDTQYF. For the CDR3, the DNA is TGCAGCGTTGAATGGTGGGCCTCTCTCACAGATACGCAGTATTTT. This chain joins TRBV29-1 and TRBJ2-3, with no clear D. Germline V gene sequence: CDR1 SQVTM, CDR2 ANQGSEA. Deletions cut 2 bases from V and 2 bases from J, with 14 bases between. The CDR3 contains 15 residues.

The rearrangement links TRBV29-1 to TRBJ1-5; 7 positions agree with TRBD1. Germline loops: CDR1 SQVTM, CDR2 ANQGSEA. V was clipped by 6 bases and J by 3 bases; unmatched bases: 11. The CDR3 contains 15 residues. The CDR3 nucleotides are TGCAGCGTCGCCACCTCCGACAGGGACAATCAGCCCCAGCATTTT. This encodes CSVATSDRDNQPQHF.

The chain employs TRBV29-1 and TRBJ2-7; D may be TRBD2 (6 bases). This CDR3 region has 13 residues. The V and J ends lost 6 bases and 1 base respectively, with 13 bases between them. From germline, CDR1 is SQVTM and CDR2 ANQGSEA. The CDR3 nucleotides read TGCAGCGTGGGGGGTGGGATATCCTACGAGCAGTACTTC. This encodes CSVGGGISYEQYF.